What follows are 28 T cell receptor beta chains derived from one specimen sequenced in a study of blood T cell repertoires in COVID-19 (dated by TCRdb to 2020 to 2022). Libraries came from the immunoSEQ multiplex PCR assay. TCRdb holds this immuneACCESS table with in-frame rearrangements only. Some clones are missing; in checked studies, unresolved V genes explain under half, and the rest has no known cause. The sample profile shows 300,000 to 500,000 clones; 88% of them were found once. In total, the top ten clones hold 0.95% to 1% of the sample. The sample taken for sequencing was PBMCs or T cells enriched from blood (not recorded which). The source of these receptors is a young woman with acute COVID-19.

This clone was seen only once. The chain is built from TRBV4-3 and TRBJ2-2; tentatively, D is TRBD2 (6 bases). Trimming cost V 0 bases and J 6 bases, with 14 bases left between them. This CDR3 spans 16 amino acids. From germline, CDR1 is LGHNA and CDR2 YSLEER. The CDR3 DNA follows: TGCGCCAGCAGCCAAGACCCTAGCGAGGTTTCCGGGGAGCTGTTTTTT. Translating it yields CASSQDPSEVSGELFF.

This chain uses TRBV29-1 with TRBJ2-7, with D possibly being TRBD2 (5 bases). V was cut by 4 bases and J by 4 bases, with 11 bases left in between. CDR1 SQVTM and CDR2 ANQGSEA come from the germline V gene. CDR3 length: 12 residues. The CDR3 loop is CSVASPGYEQYF. Here the CDR3 DNA reads TGCAGCGTTGCCTCCCCGGGGTACGAGCAGTACTTC.

CDR3 coding DNA: TGTGCCAGCAGCTTACTCGGCGGACAGGGCCCTTATGGCTACACCTTC. This codes for CASSLLGGQGPYGYTF. The chain has TRBV7-3 and TRBJ1-2, with TRBD1 matching 8 bases. Germline CDR1 reads SGHTA; CDR2 reads FQGTGA. The trim removed 2 bases at V and 5 bases at J, leaving 10 bases unmatched. The CDR3 has 16 amino acids.

This clone came up a few times. V usage is TRBV19 and J usage is TRBJ1-5; a possible D gene is TRBD1 (5 bases). The CDR3 is 13 amino acids. Germline assignment: CDR1 LNHDA and CDR2 SQIVND (reference sequence). V was shortened by 5 bases and J by 9 bases, with 14 bases between the two germline ends. CDR3 protein: CASSPAGVGPQHF. In DNA, the CDR3 is TGTGCCAGTAGTCCAGCGGGGGTAGGGCCCCAGCATTTT.

V is TRBV6-1 and J is TRBJ2-7; tentatively, D is TRBD1 (6 bases). The CDR3 length is 15 residues. Trimming pared 2 bases from V and 0 bases from J, leaving 11 bases between. From germline, CDR1 is MNHNS and CDR2 SASEGT. The CDR3 coding sequence is TGTGCCAGCAGTGAAATAGGACAGAGCTCCTACGAGCAGTACTTC. Residues: CASSEIGQSSYEQYF.

CDR3 sequence (DNA): TGCGCCAGCAGCCCAATCACAGGGACTGGAAACACCATATATTTT. Encoded protein: CASSPITGTGNTIYF. The chain has TRBV5-1 and TRBJ1-3, with TRBD1 as a possible D gene (6 bases). The CDR3 totals 15 residues. Germline-derived CDR1 and CDR2 are SGHRS and YFSETQ. Trimming took 4 bases from V and 2 from J, leaving 13 bases between them.

V and J are TRBV7-2 and TRBJ2-5; D might be TRBD1 (6 bases). From germline, CDR1 is SGHTA and CDR2 FQGNSA. The germline V and J ends were trimmed by 5 bases and 4 bases, with 23 bases remaining between them. This CDR3 spans 17 amino acids. Here the CDR3 reads CASSKPVLTPGAETQYF. As DNA, the CDR3 is TGTGCCAGCAGCAAGCCAGTCCTAACTCCAGGGGCAGAGACCCAGTACTTC.

There are a few counts of this clone. The chain is built from TRBV19 and TRBJ1-5, with D possibly matching TRBD1 (5 bases). V was pared by 7 bases and J by 3 bases, with 10 bases between. Per germline, CDR1 LNHDA and CDR2 SQIVND (reference sequence). The CDR3 is 13 amino acids. The CDR3 here is CASNRQYNQPQHF. The CDR3 bases are TGTGCCAGTAACCGACAGTACAATCAGCCCCAGCATTTT.

This chain uses TRBV3-1 (or the pseudogene TRBV3-2) with TRBJ2-7, with TRBD1 identical over 8 bases. V shed 4 bases, J shed 6 bases, and the junction held 14 bases outside the gene matches. Germline V lookup: CDR1 LGHDT, CDR2 YNNKEL (reference sequence). The CDR3 contains 16 residues. In DNA form, the CDR3 reads TGTGCCAGCAGCCCGGGACCGGGACAGGACCCACCCGAGCAGTACTTC. This codes for CASSPGPGQDPPEQYF.

CDR3 in amino acids: CASRRIRGTGNQPQHF. The DNA of the CDR3 is TGTGCCAGTAGACGTATCAGGGGGACAGGGAATCAGCCCCAGCATTTT. This sequence joins TRBV19 and TRBJ1-5; TRBD1 matches at 9 bases. Losses at the gene ends were 6 bases for V and 4 bases for J; bases not matched to a gene: 10. Per the germline V gene, CDR1 is LNHDA and CDR2 is SQIVND (reference sequence). The CDR3 is 16 amino acids.

A remark on this clone: Other nucleotide sequences from this sample produce the same CDR3. V usage is TRBV20-1 and J usage is TRBJ1-5; the match to TRBD1 covers 8 bases. The CDR3 has 14 amino acids. J was trimmed by 2 bases and V by 6 bases; bases with no gene match: 6. Germline V gene sequence: CDR1 DFQATT, CDR2 SNEGSKA (reference sequence). The CDR3: CSASTGGGNQPQHF. The CDR3, as DNA: TGCAGTGCGAGTACAGGGGGTGGCAATCAGCCCCAGCATTTT.

The CDR3: CASSYRNEKLFF. The CDR3 DNA reads TGTGCCAGCAGCTACAGAAATGAAAAACTGTTTTTT. The chain joins TRBV7-6 to TRBJ1-4; D gene uncertain. Trimming cost V 4 bases and J 5 bases, with 5 bases left between them. Germline V lookup: CDR1 SGHVS, CDR2 FNYEAQ. CDR3 length: 12 amino acids.

The chain has TRBV14 and TRBJ2-4; 7 bases match TRBD1. J lost 4 bases, V lost 4 bases, and 4 bases had no gene match. Germline values: CDR1 SGHDN, CDR2 FVKESK. The CDR3 has 14 amino acids. DNA of the CDR3: TGTGCCAGCAGCCGCAGACAGGGAAAAAACATTCAGTACTTC. Its translation: CASSRRQGKNIQYF. The whole variable domain, filled in from reference TRBV14 and TRBJ2-4, reads EAGVTQFPSHSVIEKGQTVTLRCDPISGHDNLYWYRRVMGKEIKFLLHFVKESKQDESGMPNNRFLAERTGGTYSTLKVQPAELEDSGVYFCASSRRQGKNIQYFGAGTRLSVL.

CDR3 sequence (DNA): TGCGCCAGCAGTGAGTCCCGGCAGGGGTATAATTCACCCCTCCACTTT. Protein: CASSESRQGYNSPLHF. The chain is built from TRBV10-2 and TRBJ1-6; a possible D gene is TRBD1 (6 bases). The ends were cut back, 0 bases at V and 4 bases at J, with 10 bases in the middle. The germline CDR1 and CDR2 sequences are WSHSY and SAAADI. The CDR3 has 16 amino acids.

There are a few counts of this clone. The genes are TRBV27 and TRBJ1-2; tentatively, D is TRBD1 (6 bases). The CDR3 runs to 14 residues. V was pared by 3 bases and J by 6 bases, with 14 bases between. CDR1 and CDR2 from the germline V gene are MNHEY and SMNVEV (reference sequence). The CDR3 coding sequence is TGTGCCAGCAGTTTCCGAGGGGGTACCAATGGCTACACCTTC. Protein: CASSFRGGTNGYTF.

The rearrangement links TRBV5-4 to TRBJ2-1, with 11 positions matching TRBD1. The CDR3 is 15 amino acids. V dropped 4 bases and J dropped 4; count of bases not matched to a gene: 4. Germline CDR1 and CDR2: SGHNT and YYREEE (reference sequence). In DNA, the CDR3 is TGTGCCAGCAGCGAGGGACAGGGGGTTTACAATGAGCAGTTCTTC. It translates to CASSEGQGVYNEQFF. The full variable domain, rest sourced from reference TRBV5-4 and TRBJ2-1, is ETGVTQSPTHLIKTRGQQVTLRCSSQSGHNTVSWYQQALGQGPQFIFQYYREEENGRGNFPPRFSGLQFPNYSSELNVNALELDDSALYLCASSEGQGVYNEQFFGPGTRLTVL.

The genes are TRBV29-1 and TRBJ1-2, with a possible D match to TRBD1 (6 bases). This CDR3 comprises 14 residues. The germline V gene has CDR1 SQVTM and CDR2 ANQGSEA. The ends were cut back, 5 bases at V and 7 bases at J, with 20 bases in the middle. For the CDR3, the DNA is TGCAGCGTTCAGGGAGGGGGGTCTATGGCTGGCTACACCTTC. Protein sequence: CSVQGGGSMAGYTF.

This chain's CDR3 is CASSYSGRGPTNEKLFF. The CDR3 DNA reads TGTGCCAGCAGTTACTCGGGCAGGGGGCCAACTAATGAAAAACTGTTTTTT. V and J are TRBV6-2 or TRBV6-3 and TRBJ1-4; 8 bases line up with TRBD1. The CDR3 contains 17 residues. The V gene end was trimmed by 0 bases and the J gene end by 0 bases; junction bases not matched to a gene: 3. CDR1 is MNHEY, CDR2 SVGEGT, per germline.

The rearrangement uses TRBV9 and TRBJ2-2; 7 bases are shared with TRBD1. V was clipped by 4 bases and J by 1 base; unmatched bases: 4. Germline V CDR1 and CDR2: SGDLS, YYNGEE. This CDR3 spans 15 amino acids. The CDR3 protein is CASSPGGRNTGELFF. DNA of the CDR3: TGTGCCAGCAGCCCAGGGGGAAGGAACACCGGGGAGCTGTTTTTT.

CDR3 amino acids: CASRTGPGQGNSPLHF. CDR3 sequence (DNA): TGTGCCAGCAGGACGGGCCCGGGACAGGGGAATTCACCCCTCCACTTT. The chain is built from TRBV27 and TRBJ1-6; 10 positions match TRBD1. V shed 6 bases and J 7 bases; nucleotides not matched to a gene: 9. CDR1 and CDR2 (germline): MNHEY, SMNVEV (reference sequence). The CDR3 loop spans 16 amino acids.

This sequence joins TRBV5-6 and TRBJ1-6; D gene uncertain. The ends were cut back, 1 base at V and 6 bases at J, with 11 bases in the middle. Germline CDR1 and CDR2: SGHDT and YYEEEE. This CDR3 contains 15 residues. The CDR3 nucleotides read TGTGCCAGCAGCTTGAGAGGGCTCCTTAATTCACCCCTCCACTTT. It specifies CASSLRGLLNSPLHF. Drawing the rest from reference TRBV5-6 and TRBJ1-6, the complete variable domain is DAGVTQSPTHLIKTRGQQVTLRCSPKSGHDTVSWYQQALGQGPQFIFQYYEEEERQRGNFPDRFSGHQFPNYSSELNVNALLLGDSALYLCASSLRGLLNSPLHFGNGTRLTVT.

This CDR3 is CASGVQGENTEAFF. The CDR3, as DNA: TGTGCTAGTGGGGTACAGGGTGAGAACACTGAAGCTTTCTTT. The chain joins TRBV12-5 to TRBJ1-1; perhaps TRBD1 as D (6 bases). Germline V gene lookup returns CDR1 LGHNT and CDR2 FRNRAP. Between the trimmed V and J ends, which lost 6 bases and 1 base, there was a span of 12 bases. The CDR3 runs to 14 residues.

V gene TRBV19 combines with J gene TRBJ1-4; the match to TRBD1 covers 8 bases. V lost 4 bases and J lost 10; bases outside the gene matches: 5. The length of the CDR3 is 13 residues. Per the germline V gene, CDR1 is LNHDA and CDR2 is SQIVND (reference sequence). CDR3 DNA: TGTGCCAGTAGTAGCGACAGGGGAGGAAAACTGTTTTTT. It encodes CASSSDRGGKLFF.

The rearrangement uses TRBV4-3 and TRBJ1-2; TRBD1 might be the D (6 bases). The CDR3 spans 14 residues. V lost 1 base and J 11 bases, leaving 17 bases between the germline ends. Germline assignment: CDR1 LGHNA and CDR2 YSLEER. CDR3: CASSQGVDSWGYTF. DNA of the CDR3: TGCGCCAGCAGCCAAGGTGTGGACAGCTGGGGATACACCTTC.

This clone was found once. The V and J genes are TRBV10-3 and TRBJ2-1, with D perhaps matching TRBD2 (6 bases). Trimming took off 4 bases at V and 4 bases at J, with 17 bases between the two ends. CDR1 is ENHRY, CDR2 SYGVKD, per germline. This CDR3 comprises 16 residues. This chain's CDR3 is CAISGSRTGDYNEQFF. CDR3 coding DNA: TGTGCCATCAGTGGATCCAGAACGGGGGATTACAATGAGCAGTTCTTC.

As to this clone: The same CDR3 also results from other DNA sequences found in this sample. This rearrangement joins TRBV5-1 to TRBJ1-4; TRBD1 matches 8 bases. Germline V gene sequence: CDR1 SGHRS, CDR2 YFSETQ. The CDR3 consists of 14 residues. After removal of 5 bases from V and 8 bases from J, the junction contained 8 bases not matched to a gene. The CDR3 loop is CASSPGTGGEKLFF. DNA of the CDR3: TGCGCCAGCAGTCCTGGGACAGGTGGCGAAAAACTGTTTTTT.

The chain employs TRBV3-1 (or the pseudogene TRBV3-2) and TRBJ2-7; 10 nucleotides agree with TRBD2. Germline assignment: CDR1 LGHDT and CDR2 YNNKEL (reference sequence). After removal of 6 bases from V and 4 bases from J, the junction contained 9 bases not matched to a gene. CDR3 length: 15 residues. The CDR3 DNA is TGTGCCAGCAGGGACAGACTAGCGGGCTCTTACGAGCAGTACTTC. The encoded protein is CASRDRLAGSYEQYF.

This sequence joins TRBV9 and TRBJ1-2, with a weak D call TRBD1 (6 bases). CDR1 is SGDLS, CDR2 YYNGEE, per germline. V gave up 3 bases and J gave up 4 bases, with 13 bases separating them. The length of the CDR3 is 14 residues. DNA for the CDR3: TGTGCCAGCAGCGGAAACAGGGAGCGCTATGGCTACACCTTC. It specifies CASSGNRERYGYTF.